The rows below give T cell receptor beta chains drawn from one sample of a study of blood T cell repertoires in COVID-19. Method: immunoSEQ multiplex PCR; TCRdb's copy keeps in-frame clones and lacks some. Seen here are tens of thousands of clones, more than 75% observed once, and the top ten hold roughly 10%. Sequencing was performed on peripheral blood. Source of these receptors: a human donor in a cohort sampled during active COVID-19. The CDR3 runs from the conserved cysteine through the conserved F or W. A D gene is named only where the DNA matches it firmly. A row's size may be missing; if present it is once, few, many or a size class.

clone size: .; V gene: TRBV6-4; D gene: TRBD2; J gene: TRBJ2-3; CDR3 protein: CASSDYAGGTDTQYF; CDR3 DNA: TGTGCCAGCAGTGACTATGCGGGAGGCACAGATACGCAGTATTTT
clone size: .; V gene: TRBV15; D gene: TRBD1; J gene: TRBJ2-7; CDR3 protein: CATSREAGTGSYEQYF; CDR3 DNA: TGTGCCACCAGCAGAGAAGCCGGGACAGGGAGTTACGAGCAGTACTTC
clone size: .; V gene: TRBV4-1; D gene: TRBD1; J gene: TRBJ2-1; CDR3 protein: CASSQDRKQGAYNEQFF; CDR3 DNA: TGCGCCAGCAGCCAAGATAGGAAACAGGGGGCCTACAATGAGCAGTTCTTC
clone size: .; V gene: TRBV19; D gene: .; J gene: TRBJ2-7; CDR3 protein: CASSIRQGRGEQYF; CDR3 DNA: TGTGCCAGTAGTATTCGGCAGGGAAGGGGCGAGCAGTACTTC
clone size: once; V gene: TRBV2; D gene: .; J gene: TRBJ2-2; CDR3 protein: CASSEVSLGNTGELFF; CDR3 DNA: TGTGCCAGCAGTGAAGTCTCGCTAGGGAACACCGGGGAGCTGTTTTTT
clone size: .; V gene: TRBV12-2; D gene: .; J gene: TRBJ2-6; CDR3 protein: CASRLARLGAGANVLTF; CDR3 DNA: TGTGCAAGTCGCTTAGCGCGATTAGGGGCTGGGGCCAACGTCCTGACTTTC
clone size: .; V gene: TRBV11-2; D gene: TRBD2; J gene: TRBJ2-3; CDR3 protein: CASSFRGGGTDTQYF; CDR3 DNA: TGTGCCAGCAGCTTCCGGGGGGGAGGCACAGATACGCAGTATTTT
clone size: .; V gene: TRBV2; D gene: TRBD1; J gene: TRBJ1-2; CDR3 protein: CATSGTGRGNYGYTF; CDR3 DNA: TGTGCCACTTCCGGGACAGGGCGAGGTAACTATGGCTACACCTTC
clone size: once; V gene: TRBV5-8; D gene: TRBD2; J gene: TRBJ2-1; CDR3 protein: CASSLERGGNYNEQFF; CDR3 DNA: TGTGCCAGCAGCCTAGAGCGGGGGGGCAACTACAATGAGCAGTTCTTC
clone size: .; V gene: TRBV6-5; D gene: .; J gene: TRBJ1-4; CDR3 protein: CASLALGKEKLFF; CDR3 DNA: TGTGCCAGCCTGGCTCTAGGAAAAGAAAAACTGTTTTTT
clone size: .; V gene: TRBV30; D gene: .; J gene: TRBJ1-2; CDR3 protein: CAWSVSTNYGYTF; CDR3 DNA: TGTGCCTGGAGTGTGTCCACAAACTATGGCTACACCTTC
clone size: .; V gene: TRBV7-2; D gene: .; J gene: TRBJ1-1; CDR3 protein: CASSTSGTRREAFF; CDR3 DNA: TGTGCCAGCAGCACTTCCGGGACACGAAGAGAAGCTTTCTTT
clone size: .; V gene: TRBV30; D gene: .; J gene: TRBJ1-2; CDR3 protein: CAWSSRLSTKGYTF; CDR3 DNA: TGTGCCTGGAGTTCTCGCCTATCGACAAAAGGCTACACCTTC
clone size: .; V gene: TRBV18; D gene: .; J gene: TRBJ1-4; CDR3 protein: CASSPTGDEKLFF; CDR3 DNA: TGTGCCAGCTCACCCACGGGGGATGAAAAACTGTTTTTT
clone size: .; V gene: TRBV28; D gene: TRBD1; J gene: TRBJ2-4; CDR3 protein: CASSFPTGMKNIQYF; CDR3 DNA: TGTGCCAGCAGTTTCCCGACAGGGATGAAAAACATTCAGTACTTC
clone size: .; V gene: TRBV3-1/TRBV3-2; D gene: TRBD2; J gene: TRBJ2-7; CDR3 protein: CASGATSGGTEQYF; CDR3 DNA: TGTGCCAGCGGAGCGACTAGCGGGGGGACCGAGCAGTACTTC
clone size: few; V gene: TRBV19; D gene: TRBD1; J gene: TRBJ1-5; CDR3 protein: CASSIGSGGQPQHF; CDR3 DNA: TGTGCCAGTAGTATTGGTTCAGGGGGCCAGCCCCAGCATTTT
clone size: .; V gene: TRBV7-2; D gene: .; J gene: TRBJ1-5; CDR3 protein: CASSLAAGDQPQHF; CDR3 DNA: TGTGCCAGCAGCTTAGCGGCAGGGGATCAGCCCCAGCATTTT
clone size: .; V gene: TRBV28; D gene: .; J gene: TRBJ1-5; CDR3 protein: CASRWGPDQPQHF; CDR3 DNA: TGTGCCAGCAGGTGGGGGCCGGATCAGCCCCAGCATTTT
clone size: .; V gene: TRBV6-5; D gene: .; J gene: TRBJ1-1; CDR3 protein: CASRGTTGAFF; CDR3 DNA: TGTGCCAGCAGAGGGACAACGGGAGCTTTCTTT
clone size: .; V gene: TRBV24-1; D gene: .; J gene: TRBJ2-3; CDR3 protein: CATSPTGDTQYF; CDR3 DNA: TGTGCCACCAGTCCCACAGGGGATACGCAGTATTTT
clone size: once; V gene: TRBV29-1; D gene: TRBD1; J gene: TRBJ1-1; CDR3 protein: CSGTQGWAEAFF; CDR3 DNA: TGCAGCGGAACACAGGGGTGGGCTGAAGCTTTCTTT
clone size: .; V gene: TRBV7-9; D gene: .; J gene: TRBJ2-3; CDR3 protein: CASSQQGAQDTQYF; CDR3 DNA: TGTGCCAGCAGCCAACAGGGTGCTCAAGATACGCAGTATTTT
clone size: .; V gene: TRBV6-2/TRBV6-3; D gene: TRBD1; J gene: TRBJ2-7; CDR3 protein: CASSFPRQGSSDYEQYF; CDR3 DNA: TGTGCCAGCAGTTTCCCCCGACAGGGGTCCTCAGACTACGAGCAGTACTTC
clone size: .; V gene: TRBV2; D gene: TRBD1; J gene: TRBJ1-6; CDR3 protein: CASSVRQGTSPLHF; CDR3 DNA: TGTGCCAGCAGTGTAAGACAGGGAACTTCACCCCTCCACTTT
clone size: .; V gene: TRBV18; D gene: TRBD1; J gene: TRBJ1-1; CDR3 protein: CASSRDRGRTEAFF; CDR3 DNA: TGTGCCAGCTCCCGAGACAGGGGGCGTACTGAAGCTTTCTTT
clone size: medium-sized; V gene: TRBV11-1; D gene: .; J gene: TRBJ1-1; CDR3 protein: CASSLVGRFEAFF; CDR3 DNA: TGTGCCAGCAGCTTAGTTGGCAGATTTGAAGCTTTCTTT
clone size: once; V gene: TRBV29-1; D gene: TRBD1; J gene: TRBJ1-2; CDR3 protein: CSVESRGGADGYTF; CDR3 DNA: TGCAGCGTTGAATCCCGAGGGGGCGCCGATGGCTACACCTTC
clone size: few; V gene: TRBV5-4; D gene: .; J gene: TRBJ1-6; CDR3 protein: CASSLAGAEGSPLHF; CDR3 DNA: TGTGCCAGCAGCTTGGCAGGGGCAGAGGGTTCACCCCTCCACTTT
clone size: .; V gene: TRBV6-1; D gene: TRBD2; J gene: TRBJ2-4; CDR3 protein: CASSELRTSAIKNIQYF; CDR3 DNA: TGTGCCAGCAGTGAATTACGGACTAGCGCCATCAAAAACATTCAGTACTTC
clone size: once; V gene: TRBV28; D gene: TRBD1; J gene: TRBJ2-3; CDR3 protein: CASSLWGTGFRTDTQYF; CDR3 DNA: TGTGCCAGCAGTTTATGGGGGACAGGTTTTCGCACAGATACGCAGTATTTT
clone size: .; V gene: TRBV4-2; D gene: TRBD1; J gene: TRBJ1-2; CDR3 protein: CASSQVRQGGNYGYTF; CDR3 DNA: TGTGCCAGCAGCCAAGTAAGGCAGGGGGGAAACTATGGCTACACCTTC
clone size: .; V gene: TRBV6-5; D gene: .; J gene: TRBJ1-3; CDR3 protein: CASSLGRGNTIYF; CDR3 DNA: TGTGCCAGCAGCCTAGGACGCGGGAACACCATATATTTT
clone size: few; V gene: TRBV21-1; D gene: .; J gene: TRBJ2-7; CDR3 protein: CASRKGGAGLAYYEQYF; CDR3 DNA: TGTGCCAGCAGGAAAGGCGGGGCGGGACTAGCATACTACGAGCAGTACTTC
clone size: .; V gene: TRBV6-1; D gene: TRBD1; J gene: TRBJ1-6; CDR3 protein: CASSELGTGANNSPLHF; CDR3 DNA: TGTGCCAGCAGTGAATTAGGGACAGGGGCGAATAATTCACCCCTCCACTTT
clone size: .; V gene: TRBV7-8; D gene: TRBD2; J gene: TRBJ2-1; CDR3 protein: CASSLAGGLAGHEQFF; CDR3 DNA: TGTGCCAGCAGCTTAGCTGGGGGACTAGCGGGCCATGAGCAGTTCTTC
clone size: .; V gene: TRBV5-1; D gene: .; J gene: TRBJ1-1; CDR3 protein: CASSLSNLGYEAFF; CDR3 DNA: TGCGCCAGCAGCTTGTCCAATCTCGGGTATGAAGCTTTCTTT
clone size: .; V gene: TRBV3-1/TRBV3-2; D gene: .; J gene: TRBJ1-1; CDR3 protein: CASSQGAGTEAFF; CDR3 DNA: TGTGCCAGCAGCCAGGGGGCGGGCACTGAAGCTTTCTTT
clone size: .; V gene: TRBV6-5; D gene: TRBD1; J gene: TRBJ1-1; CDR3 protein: CASSYAGTVNTEAFF; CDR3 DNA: TGTGCCAGCAGTTACGCCGGGACAGTGAACACTGAAGCTTTCTTT
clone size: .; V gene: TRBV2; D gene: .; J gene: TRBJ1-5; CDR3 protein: CASSGSGNQPQHF; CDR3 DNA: TGTGCCAGCAGTGGGAGTGGCAATCAGCCCCAGCATTTT
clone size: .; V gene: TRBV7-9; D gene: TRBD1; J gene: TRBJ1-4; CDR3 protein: CASSIQTGRTEKLFF; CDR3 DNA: TGTGCCAGCAGCATCCAGACAGGGCGGACCGAAAAACTGTTTTTT
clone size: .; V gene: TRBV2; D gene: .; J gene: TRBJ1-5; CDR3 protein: CASSPGHLDQPQHF; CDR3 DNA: TGTGCCAGCAGCCCCGGACACCTCGATCAGCCCCAGCATTTT
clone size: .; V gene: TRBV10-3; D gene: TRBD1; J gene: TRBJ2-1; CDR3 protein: CATQGQVTYNEQFF; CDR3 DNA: TGTGCCACCCAGGGACAGGTGACATACAATGAGCAGTTCTTC
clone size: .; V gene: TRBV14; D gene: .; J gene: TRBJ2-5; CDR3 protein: CASSQLGPQETQYF; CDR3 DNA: TGTGCCAGCAGCCAGCTTGGGCCACAAGAGACCCAGTACTTC
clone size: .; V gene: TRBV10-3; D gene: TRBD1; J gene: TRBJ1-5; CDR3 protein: CAISAGTGNQPQHF; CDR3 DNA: TGTGCCATCTCTGCCGGGACAGGCAATCAGCCCCAGCATTTT
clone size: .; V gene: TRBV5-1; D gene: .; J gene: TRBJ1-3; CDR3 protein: CASSRTADRNTIYF; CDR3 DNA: TGCGCCAGCAGCCGGACAGCTGATCGAAACACCATATATTTT
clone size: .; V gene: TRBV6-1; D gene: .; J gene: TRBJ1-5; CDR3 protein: CASSEARVNSYSNQPQHF; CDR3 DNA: TGTGCCAGCAGTGAAGCGAGAGTCAACTCTTATAGCAATCAGCCCCAGCATTTT
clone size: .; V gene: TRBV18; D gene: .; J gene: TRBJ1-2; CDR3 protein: CASSPTRGEGYTF; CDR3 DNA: TGTGCCAGCTCACCGACCAGGGGTGAAGGCTACACCTTC
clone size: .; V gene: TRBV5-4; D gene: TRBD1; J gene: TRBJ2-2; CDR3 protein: CASSSGTVNTGELFF; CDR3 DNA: TGTGCCAGCAGCTCTGGGACAGTGAACACCGGGGAGCTGTTTTTT
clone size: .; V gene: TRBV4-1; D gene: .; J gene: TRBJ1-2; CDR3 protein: CASSQDLTVYGYTF; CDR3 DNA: TGCGCCAGCAGCCAAGATTTGACAGTTTATGGCTACACCTTC
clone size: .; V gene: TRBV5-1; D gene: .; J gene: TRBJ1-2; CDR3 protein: CASSLFDNNYGYTF; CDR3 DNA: TGCGCCAGCAGCTTGTTCGACAATAACTATGGCTACACCTTC
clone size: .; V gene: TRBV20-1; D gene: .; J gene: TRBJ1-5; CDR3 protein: CSASMSQGNQPQHF; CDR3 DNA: TGCAGTGCTAGTATGTCCCAGGGCAATCAGCCCCAGCATTTT
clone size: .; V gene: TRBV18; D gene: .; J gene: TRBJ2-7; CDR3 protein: CASSTGQGEQYF; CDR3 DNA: TGTGCCAGCTCAACCGGACAAGGCGAGCAGTACTTC
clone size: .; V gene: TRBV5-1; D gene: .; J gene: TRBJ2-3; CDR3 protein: CASSLLVSADTQYF; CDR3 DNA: TGCGCCAGCAGCTTGCTGGTCTCGGCAGATACGCAGTATTTT
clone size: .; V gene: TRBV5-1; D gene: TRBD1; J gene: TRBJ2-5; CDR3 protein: CASSLEGTGSETQYF; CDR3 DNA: TGCGCCAGCAGCTTGGAGGGGACAGGCTCCGAGACCCAGTACTTC
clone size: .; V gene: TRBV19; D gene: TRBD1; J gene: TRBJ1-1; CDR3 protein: CASSQGAGTEAFF; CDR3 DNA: TGTGCCAGTAGCCAGGGGGCGGGCACTGAAGCTTTCTTT
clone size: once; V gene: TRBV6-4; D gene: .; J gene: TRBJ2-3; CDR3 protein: CASSDSGAGTQYF; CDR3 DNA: TGTGCCAGCAGTGACTCGGGCGCAGGCACGCAGTATTTT
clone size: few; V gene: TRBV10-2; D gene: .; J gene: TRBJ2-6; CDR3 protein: CASSDPGSGANVLTF; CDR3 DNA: TGCGCCAGCAGTGACCCAGGTTCTGGGGCCAACGTCCTGACTTTC